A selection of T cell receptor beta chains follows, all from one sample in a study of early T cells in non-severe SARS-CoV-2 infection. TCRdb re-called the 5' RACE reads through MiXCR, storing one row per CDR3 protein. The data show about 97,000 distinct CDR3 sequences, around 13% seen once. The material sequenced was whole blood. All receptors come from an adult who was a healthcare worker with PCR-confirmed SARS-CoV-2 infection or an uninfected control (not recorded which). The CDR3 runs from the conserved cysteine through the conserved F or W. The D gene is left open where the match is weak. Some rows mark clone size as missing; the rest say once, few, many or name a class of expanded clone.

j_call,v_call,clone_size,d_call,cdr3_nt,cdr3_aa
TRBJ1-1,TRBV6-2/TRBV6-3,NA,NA,TGTGCCAGCAGTTACCGAATCGGCACTGAAGCTTTCTTT,CASSYRIGTEAFF
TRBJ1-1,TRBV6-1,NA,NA,TGTACCAGCACCTATACGGACAGGAACACTGAAGCTTTCTTT,CTSTYTDRNTEAFF
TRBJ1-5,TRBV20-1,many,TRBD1,TGCAGTGCATACCGAAGACAGGGTGGTGATCAGCCCCAGCATTTT,CSAYRRQGGDQPQHF
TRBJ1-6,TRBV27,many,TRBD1,TGTGCCAGCAGTTTATACGACAGGGCCCGCAATTCACCCCTCCACTTT,CASSLYDRARNSPLHF
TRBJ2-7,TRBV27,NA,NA,TGTGCCAGCAGTCCCCGGCAGGTCTCCTACGAGCAGTACTTC,CASSPRQVSYEQYF
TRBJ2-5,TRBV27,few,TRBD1,TGTGCCAGCAGCCTAAATGACAGGGTCCTAGAGACCCAGTACTTC,CASSLNDRVLETQYF
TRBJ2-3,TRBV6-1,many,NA,TGTGCCAGCAGTGAAGAGGCGGGAGAGGGGGCAGATACGCAGTATTTT,CASSEEAGEGADTQYF
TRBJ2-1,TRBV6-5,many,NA,TGTGCCAGCAGTTATAAGTTCTTC,CASSYKFF
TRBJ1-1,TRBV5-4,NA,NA,TGTGCCAGCAGCTTGGGGACGTGGATGGGCGCGAACACTGAAGCTTTCTTT,CASSLGTWMGANTEAFF
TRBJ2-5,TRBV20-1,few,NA,TGCAGTGCTAGAGATAGGTCCCGAAGTTCGGAGACCCAGTACTTC,CSARDRSRSSETQYF
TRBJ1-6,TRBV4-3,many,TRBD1,TGCGCCAGCAGCCCGGGACAGGGAAATTCACCCCTCCACTTT,CASSPGQGNSPLHF
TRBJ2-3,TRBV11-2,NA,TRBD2,TGTGCCAGCAGCTTCCCGGGACTAGCGGGACCCACAGATACGCAGTATTTT,CASSFPGLAGPTDTQYF
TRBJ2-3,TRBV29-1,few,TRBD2,TGCAGCGCAGTCGGGACTAGGGTTTATTTT,CSAVGTRVYF
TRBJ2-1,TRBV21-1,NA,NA,TGTGCCAGCAGCAACGGAGGGGCGGGGAATGTGCAGTTCTTC,CASSNGGAGNVQFF
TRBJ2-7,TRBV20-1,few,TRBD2,TGCAGTGCTATAAGCGGGAGCGGAACCTACGAGCAGTACTTC,CSAISGSGTYEQYF
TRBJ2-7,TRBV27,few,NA,TGTGCCAGCGGCCGGGCCGAGCAGTACTTC,CASGRAEQYF
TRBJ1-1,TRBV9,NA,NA,TGTGCCAGCAGCGTAGAAGGCGGGGGAGCAGAAGCTTTCTTT,CASSVEGGGAEAFF
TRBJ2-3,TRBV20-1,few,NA,TGCAGTGCTAGAGATCCAGTGGTCACAGATACGCAGTATTTT,CSARDPVVTDTQYF
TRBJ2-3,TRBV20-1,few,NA,TGCAGTGCTCTATACAGGGTAAAAGATACGCAGTATTTT,CSALYRVKDTQYF
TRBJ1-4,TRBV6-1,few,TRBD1,TGTGCCAGCAGTGTACCGGGACAGGAAAAACTGTTTTTT,CASSVPGQEKLFF
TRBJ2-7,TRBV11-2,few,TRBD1,TGTGCCAGCAGCCAGGACAGGAGCTCCTACGAGCAGTACTTC,CASSQDRSSYEQYF
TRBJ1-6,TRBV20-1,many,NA,TGCAGTGCTAGAGTGGGGCAGGGAGATTCACCCCTCCACTTT,CSARVGQGDSPLHF
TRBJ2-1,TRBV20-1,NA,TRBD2,TGCAGTGCCCCCGGGAGGAATGAGGCGGATGAGCAGTTCTTC,CSAPGRNEADEQFF
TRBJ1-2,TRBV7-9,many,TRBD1,TGTGCCAGCAGCTTTGGACAGGGGGCAAACTATGGCTACACCTTC,CASSFGQGANYGYTF
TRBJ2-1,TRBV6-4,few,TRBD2,TGTGCCAGCAGAACTAGCGGGAGGAACAATGAGCAGTTCTTC,CASRTSGRNNEQFF
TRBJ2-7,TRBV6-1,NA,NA,TGTGCCAGCAGTTCGAACCAAGCCTTACGCTACGAGCAGTACTTC,CASSSNQALRYEQYF
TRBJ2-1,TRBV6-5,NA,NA,TGTGCCAGCGCAAGCTCCTACAATGAGCAGTTCTTC,CASASSYNEQFF